This T cell receptor (beta chain) was retrieved from a study of CD8 T cells in Susac syndrome. Study details: Each patient with Susac syndrome, at the time of blood draw, was therapy-naive, on corticosteroids, or on intravenous immunoglobulin alone.

Points from the study as a whole: The study admitted that it had a relatively small number of individuals in its TCR sequencing and HLA analysis. None of the CD4+ T cell repertoires in Susac syndrome showed clonal expansion.

For this clonotype: Its antigen is as yet unknown.

V lost 4 bases, J lost 6 bases, and 15 bases lay in between. Germline CDR1 is LGHDT and CDR2 is YNNKEL (reference sequence). The CDR3 contains 14 residues. Random-hexamer reverse transcription was applied to roughly 0.5 to 1 ug RNA. Via MiXCR, TCRdb re-called the immunoSEQ multiplex PCR reads, giving one row per CDR3 protein. The sample includes 180,000 or so distinct CDR3 sequences, roughly 94% of them seen just once. Patients with Susac syndrome met diagnostic criteria that were recently defined for definite or probable disease. The sample comprised CD4+ T cells from PBMCs. The origin of this receptor is a human donor with Susac syndrome. The chain employs TRBV3-1 and TRBJ1-1, with D tentatively TRBD1 (6 bases). CDR3 sequence (DNA): TGTGCCAGCAGCCTAACACAGGGCGCCCCTGAAGCTTTCTTT. Encoded protein: CASSLTQGAPEAFF.